The 11 T cell receptor beta chains listed next were all sequenced from one sample in a study of cytomegalovirus exposure and HLA in healthy donors. The PCR had 60 Vbeta and 13 Jbeta primers. TCRdb keeps only in-frame clones here, not all; method: immunoSEQ multiplex PCR. This sample carries about 160,000 clones, approximately 80% of them seen once, and the ten largest clones take roughly 2%. The sequenced material came from PBMCs. The receptors derive from a man aged 50-60 years in good health and CMV-seropositive.

The chain couples TRBV5-4 to TRBJ2-3; the D gene is possibly TRBD2 (5 bases). The V gene's germline CDR1 is SGHNT and CDR2 YYREEE (reference sequence). The CDR3 length is 14 residues. Trimming removed 6 bases from V and 3 bases from J, with 14 bases in between. The CDR3, as DNA: TGTGCCAGCAACCGGGGTGCGGAGACAGATACGCAGTATTTT. Its protein product is CASNRGAETDTQYF.

This chain links TRBV9 with TRBJ2-1; 8 nucleotides line up with TRBD1. CDR1 SGDLS and CDR2 YYNGEE come from the germline V gene. This CDR3 is 15 amino acids long. The junction had 12 bases not matched to a gene; V was cut back by 7 bases and J by 6 bases. DNA for the CDR3: TGTGCCAGCCGCGCGGAACAGGGGGGTATCAATGAGCAGTTCTTC. Translation: CASRAEQGGINEQFF.

The rearrangement links TRBV19 to TRBJ1-2; D unclear. V was shortened by 1 base and J by 2 bases, with 11 bases between the two germline ends. CDR3 length: 15 amino acids. Looked up from germline, CDR1 is LNHDA and CDR2 is SQIVND (reference sequence). The CDR3 DNA reads TGTGCCAGTAGTATAGGACGGCGAGCGAACTATGGCTACACCTTC. Amino acid sequence: CASSIGRRANYGYTF. The full variable domain, with the rest looked up from reference TRBV19 and TRBJ1-2, is DGGITQSPKYLFRKEGQNVTLSCEQNLNHDAMYWYRQDPGQGLRLIYYSQIVNDFQKGDIAEGYSVSREKKESFPLTVTSAQKNPTAFYLCASSIGRRANYGYTFGSGTRLTVV.

This clone was seen a few times. This chain connects TRBV5-6 to TRBJ2-7; unclear D gene. Trimming took 0 bases from V and 7 from J, leaving 11 bases between them. The CDR3 has 13 amino acids. Germline CDR1 is SGHDT and CDR2 is YYEEEE. CDR3 residues: CASSLVLQDEQYF. Written as DNA, the CDR3 is TGTGCCAGCAGCTTGGTTCTCCAGGATGAGCAGTACTTC.

V usage is TRBV5-1 and J usage is TRBJ1-1; 8 bases are a match to TRBD1. Germline V gene sequence: CDR1 SGHRS, CDR2 YFSETQ. This CDR3 spans 14 amino acids. Losses at the gene ends were 3 bases for V and 6 bases for J; bases not matched to a gene: 7. The CDR3 nucleotides are TGCGCCAGCAGCTATACAGGGGGAGTTGCTGAAGCTTTCTTT. Encoded protein: CASSYTGGVAEAFF.

The V call is TRBV7-8, the J call TRBJ1-5; the D gene is possibly TRBD1 (5 bases). This CDR3 comprises 17 residues. The V and J ends lost 6 bases and 2 bases respectively, with 20 bases between them. CDR1 and CDR2 from the germline V gene are SGHVS and FQNEAQ. CDR3 sequence reads: CASSRGRIWGGNQPQHF. Written as DNA, the CDR3 is TGTGCCAGCAGTAGAGGACGGATCTGGGGCGGCAATCAGCCCCAGCATTTT.

The chain employs TRBV19 and TRBJ2-2, with TRBD1 identical over 10 bases. Germline V gives CDR1 LNHDA, CDR2 SQIVND (reference sequence). CDR3 length: 14 residues. Trimming at V came to 8 bases and at J to 2 bases, leaving 2 bases not matched to a gene. CDR3 nucleotides: TGTGCCAGTGGGGACAGGGGAAACACCGGGGAGCTGTTTTTT. Its translation is CASGDRGNTGELFF.

The chain employs TRBV30 and TRBJ2-1; tentative D call: TRBD2 (5 bases). CDR1 and CDR2 from the germline V gene are GTSNPN and SVGIG (reference sequence). This CDR3 is built from 15 residues. V was trimmed by 0 bases and J by 5 bases, leaving 14 bases between them. The CDR3 nucleotides are TGTGCCTGGAGTGTCCCTGAGACCGGGGACAATGAGCAGTTCTTC. Translating it yields CAWSVPETGDNEQFF.

This chain joins TRBV7-2 and TRBJ2-3; TRBD1 matches 7 bases. The germline CDR1 and CDR2 sequences are SGHTA and FQGNSA. The J segment lost 0 bases and the V segment lost 3 bases, leaving 3 bases of the junction unmatched. This CDR3 is 15 amino acids long. Written as DNA, the CDR3 is TGTGCCAGCAGCTTTCCGACAGGGAGCACAGATACGCAGTATTTT. Protein: CASSFPTGSTDTQYF.

This clone was seen a few times. The chain has TRBV5-1 and TRBJ1-4; the D is unclear. Trimming removed 1 base at V and 5 bases at J, with 12 bases between. Germline V gene sequence: CDR1 SGHRS, CDR2 YFSETQ. The CDR3 runs to 15 residues. CDR3 amino acids: CASSLSQSWNEKLFF. Written as DNA, the CDR3 is TGCGCCAGCAGCTTGTCCCAGTCTTGGAATGAAAAACTGTTTTTT.

This chain connects TRBV6-5 to TRBJ1-4, with 9 bases matching TRBD1. The germline CDR1 and CDR2 sequences are MNHEY and SVGAGI. CDR3 length: 15 amino acids. J lost 7 bases, V lost 6 bases, and 9 bases had no gene match. For the CDR3, the DNA is TGTGCCAGCAGGCGCACCACAGGGGGCGGTGAAAAACTGTTTTTT. It yields the protein CASRRTTGGGEKLFF.